Listed here are 18 T cell receptor beta chains from one sample, sequenced in a study of blood T cell repertoires in COVID-19. Data came from immunoSEQ multiplex PCR; TCRdb stores just in-frame clones and leaves some out. The data contain around 94,000 clones, around nine tenths of them singletons. Material for sequencing was peripheral blood. Receptors were obtained from an elderly man with acute or convalescent COVID-19.

V usage is TRBV2 and J usage is TRBJ2-2; TRBD1 aligns across 8 bases. CDR3 length: 16 residues. The germline V gene encodes CDR1 SNHLY and CDR2 FYNNEI. J lost 6 bases, V lost 6 bases, and 12 bases had no gene match. The CDR3 nucleotides read TGTGCCAGCAGGGAACCGGGACAGGAGGCGGCCGGGGAGCTGTTTTTT. Its protein is CASREPGQEAAGELFF.

This sequence joins TRBV2 and TRBJ2-7; 7 bases are shared with TRBD2. Germline lookup yields CDR1 SNHLY and CDR2 FYNNEI. The CDR3 extends over 16 amino acids. V was pared by 1 base and J by 2 bases, with 8 bases of the junction left unmatched. CDR3 residues: CASSEGEREIPYEQYF. CDR3 sequence (DNA): TGTGCCAGCAGTGAAGGGGAGCGGGAAATACCCTACGAGCAGTACTTC.

The chain carries TRBV9 and TRBJ1-1, with TRBD1 as a possible D gene (6 bases). There are 17 residues in the CDR3. The V gene lost 4 bases and the J gene lost 3 bases, with 22 bases spanning the gap. Germline-derived CDR1 and CDR2 are SGDLS and YYNGEE. This CDR3 is CASSPRGGTPADTEAFF. CDR3 in DNA: TGTGCCAGCAGCCCGAGGGGAGGGACACCGGCGGACACTGAAGCTTTCTTT.

V gene TRBV7-2 combines with J gene TRBJ2-7, with D perhaps TRBD1 (6 bases). Trimming took off 5 bases at V and 4 bases at J, with 9 bases between the two ends. CDR1 SGHTA and CDR2 FQGNSA come from the germline V gene. The CDR3 runs to 12 residues. CDR3 amino acids: CASSRDRYEQYF. The DNA for the CDR3 is TGTGCCAGCAGCCGAGACAGGTACGAGCAGTACTTC.

The rearrangement joins TRBV29-1 to TRBJ2-2, with 7 bases matching TRBD2. The germline V gene has CDR1 SQVTM and CDR2 ANQGSEA. This CDR3 spans 13 amino acids. With 4 bases clipped from V and 5 bases from J, the junction kept 4 bases outside the gene matches. Here the CDR3 reads CSVATAGTGELFF. CDR3 sequence (DNA): TGCAGCGTTGCAACAGCGGGGACCGGGGAGCTGTTTTTT.

This rearrangement joins TRBV19 to TRBJ2-7; TRBD1 aligns across 8 bases. Germline loops: CDR1 LNHDA, CDR2 SQIVND (reference sequence). Germline trimming cut 5 bases from V and 2 bases from J; bases unmatched to any gene: 11. The CDR3 runs to 16 residues. The CDR3 DNA reads as TGTGCCAGTAGTCCCACCGGGACAGGACCCACCTACGAGCAGTACTTC. Amino acids: CASSPTGTGPTYEQYF.

This rearrangement joins TRBV6-6 to TRBJ1-2; D is unclear. The germline V gene has CDR1 MNHNY and CDR2 SVGAGI (reference sequence). Trimming cost V 10 bases and J 4 bases, with 13 bases left between them. The CDR3 is 12 residues long. The CDR3 nucleotides are TGTGCCACCATGGGCGCCAGCTATGGCTACACCTTC. As protein: CATMGASYGYTF.

The chain recombines TRBV7-2 with TRBJ2-7, with TRBD1 as a possible D gene (6 bases). The CDR3 is made up of 14 amino acids. Germline loops: CDR1 SGHTA, CDR2 FQGNSA. V lost 0 bases and J lost 2, with 8 bases in between. DNA for the CDR3: TGTGCCAGCAGCTTAGCTCAGGGGACCTACGAGCAGTACTTC. This codes for CASSLAQGTYEQYF.

The J gene is TRBJ1-2, the V gene TRBV28; 8 nucleotides match TRBD1. This CDR3 spans 11 amino acids. The germline V gene encodes CDR1 MDHEN and CDR2 SYDVKM. The CDR3 spells CGTGKDYGYTF. The CDR3 region has the DNA TGTGGGACAGGGAAGGACTATGGCTACACCTTC.

CDR3 coding DNA: TGTGCCAGCAGCTTCTTCGACAGGGGCCCCCTGGATACGCAGTATTTT. Translated, it gives CASSFFDRGPLDTQYF. The chain combines TRBV7-9 with TRBJ2-3; 8 nucleotides agree with TRBD1. Trimming at V came to 3 bases and at J to 6 bases, leaving 11 bases not matched to a gene. Per germline, CDR1 SEHNR and CDR2 FQNEAQ (reference sequence). The CDR3 loop spans 16 amino acids.

The chain couples TRBV28 to TRBJ1-2, with 10 bases identical to TRBD1. V lost 5 bases to trimming and J lost 5 bases; unmatched junction nucleotides: 8. The CDR3 is made up of 15 amino acids. Germline V lookup: CDR1 MDHEN, CDR2 SYDVKM. CDR3 sequence reads: CASSTQTGGVYGYTF. The CDR3 region has the DNA TGTGCCAGCAGTACCCAGACAGGGGGCGTTTATGGCTACACCTTC.

This chain connects TRBV7-6 to TRBJ2-2, with 7 nucleotides matching TRBD1. The ends lost 0 bases at V and 5 bases at J; junction bases unmatched: 6. The CDR3 is 16 amino acids. Germline CDR1 SGHVS, CDR2 FNYEAQ. In DNA form, the CDR3 reads TGTGCCAGCAGCTTAGCGGGGGCAGGGGGAACCGGGGAGCTGTTTTTT. Translated, it gives CASSLAGAGGTGELFF.

This clone was seen repeatedly, ten times or more. This chain connects TRBV4-3 to TRBJ1-6; 8 nucleotides agree with TRBD1. V lost 0 bases to trimming and J lost 0 bases; unmatched junction nucleotides: 10. Per the germline V gene, CDR1 is LGHNA and CDR2 is YSLEER. The CDR3 is 20 residues long. The CDR3 loop reads CASSQDPPQGVFSYNSPLHF. CDR3 bases: TGCGCCAGCAGCCAAGATCCCCCACAGGGGGTGTTCTCCTATAATTCACCCCTCCACTTT.

The rearrangement joins TRBV15 to TRBJ2-3, with D possibly matching TRBD2 (6 bases). CDR1 is LNHNV, CDR2 YYDKDF, per germline (reference sequence). CDR3 length: 16 residues. V was clipped by 1 base and J by 4 bases, with 15 bases between them. CDR3 sequence (DNA): TGTGCCACCAGCAGAGCTCGTCCGGGAGTGGCAGATACGCAGTATTTT. It codes for CATSRARPGVADTQYF.

This clone was recorded once. V and J are TRBV5-8 and TRBJ2-3; D ambiguous. V gave up 7 bases and J gave up 1 base, with 19 bases separating them. Germline CDR1 SGHTS, CDR2 YDEGEE. The CDR3 loop spans 16 amino acids. The CDR3 reads CASPFRPFEGTDTQYF. The DNA for the CDR3 is TGTGCCAGCCCTTTCCGACCCTTCGAGGGCACAGATACGCAGTATTTT.

V gene TRBV5-1 combines with J gene TRBJ2-3; TRBD1 matches 12 bases. J gave up 6 bases and V 0 bases, and 5 bases lay outside the gene matches. This CDR3 contains 16 residues. Looked up from germline, CDR1 is SGHRS and CDR2 is YFSETQ. The CDR3 DNA follows: TGCGCCAGCAGCTTGGTTCCGGGACAGGGGGCTGATACGCAGTATTTT. It translates to CASSLVPGQGADTQYF.

The chain is built from TRBV7-2 and TRBJ1-2, with no clear D. The V gene's germline CDR1 is SGHTA and CDR2 FQGNSA. V lost 0 bases, J lost 8 bases, and 13 bases lay in between. The CDR3 is 14 residues long. CDR3: CASSLATQKLGYTF. The CDR3 DNA reads TGTGCCAGCAGCTTAGCGACTCAGAAATTGGGCTACACCTTC.

This clone came up once. The CDR3 nucleotides read TGTGCCAGCAGCCAAGAAGGGACAGGGCATGGCTACACCTTC. This encodes CASSQEGTGHGYTF. The genes are TRBV3-1 (or the pseudogene TRBV3-2) and TRBJ1-2; 9 nucleotides match TRBD1. With V trimmed by 0 bases and J by 6 bases, 2 bases remained unmatched. CDR3 length: 14 residues. In germline, CDR1 is LGHDT, CDR2 YNNKEL (reference sequence).